These 23 T cell receptor beta chains were sequenced from one sample in a study of CD8 T cells in ankylosing spondylitis. One entry per CDR3 protein results from TCRdb running MiXCR on the 5' RACE reads. The repertoire holds 150,000 to 200,000 distinct CDR3 sequences, with 10% to 15% as singletons. Sample: blood, either unsorted or a sorted T cell fraction (not recorded which). Receptors originate from a female donor with ankylosing spondylitis or in good health (not recorded which).

In its sample, this clonotype was seen a few times. The CDR3 is CASRDSGTSDAREQFF. The CDR3 DNA follows: TGTGCCAGCAGGGACTCCGGGACTAGCGATGCCCGGGAGCAGTTCTTC. The chain has TRBV6-5 and TRBJ2-1; 10 nucleotides match TRBD2. The ends lost 6 bases at V and 10 bases at J; junction bases unmatched: 15. Germline-derived CDR1 and CDR2 are MNHEY and SVGAGI. The CDR3 length is 16 residues.

In this sample, this clonotype turned up many times. The chain uses TRBV24-1 and TRBJ2-2; D may be TRBD2 (5 bases). Germline CDR1 KGHDR, CDR2 SFDVKD. V was trimmed by 0 bases and J by 5 bases, leaving 6 bases between them. CDR3 length: 14 amino acids. The CDR3 nucleotides read TGTGCCACCAGTGATTTGCGGGATACCGGGGAGCTGTTTTTT. Translation: CATSDLRDTGELFF.

At least ten counts were recorded for this clonotype. This chain links TRBV12-3 or TRBV12-4 with TRBJ2-3; 12 positions agree with TRBD2. Trimming cost V 8 bases and J 4 bases; bases outside gene matches: 13. There are 17 residues in the CDR3. The CDR3 reads CASRPTTTSGSSDTQYF. The CDR3 DNA sequence: TGTGCCAGCCGCCCCACGACGACTAGCGGGAGCTCAGATACGCAGTATTTT.

Points on this clonotype: A much larger clone differs from this one at a single base, so this may be a read error. The rearrangement uses TRBV12-3 or TRBV12-4 and TRBJ1-2; a possible D gene is TRBD1 (5 bases). The CDR3 has 13 residues. In DNA form, the CDR3 reads TGTGCCAGCGGTTTAACGGCTGGGGCAAGCTACACCTTC. Encoded protein: CASGLTAGASYTF.

This clonotype was detected once. The chain uses TRBV3-2 and TRBJ2-1. TRBV3-2 counts as a pseudogene. CDR3 length equals 15 residues. Here the CDR3 reads CASTQEGRLYNEQFF. The CDR3 DNA reads TGTGCCTCCACCCAAGAAGGACGGTTATACAATGAGCAGTTCTTC.

The chain uses TRBV9 and TRBJ1-1; 7 bases line up with TRBD1. J lost 0 bases, V lost 2 bases, and 4 bases had no gene match. Germline V gives CDR1 SGDLS, CDR2 YYNGEE. CDR3 length: 15 amino acids. Written as DNA, the CDR3 is TGTGCCAGCAGCGTGACAGGGACCATGAACACTGAAGCTTTCTTT. Amino acids: CASSVTGTMNTEAFF.

Ten or more counts support this clonotype. This chain joins TRBV6-1 and TRBJ1-5, with D possibly TRBD1 on 5 matching bases. Germline V gene data show CDR1 as MNHNS and CDR2 as SASEGT. The CDR3 runs to 14 residues. Trimming pared 7 bases from V and 6 bases from J, leaving 16 bases between. The chain's CDR3 is CASTSTGGSQPQHF. The CDR3 bases are TGTGCCAGCACATCAACGGGGGGTAGTCAGCCCCAGCATTTT.

This clonotype was seen only a few times. The chain couples TRBV11-2 to TRBJ1-2; D not resolved. Per germline, CDR1 SGHAT and CDR2 FQNNGV. The CDR3 sequence is 15 residues long. V was cut by 0 bases and J by 3 bases, with 11 bases left in between. As DNA, the CDR3 is TGTGCCAGCAGCTTAGAAGGGTCAGCAGACTATGGCTACACCTTC. Residues: CASSLEGSADYGYTF. The full variable domain, completed using reference TRBV11-2 and TRBJ1-2, is EAGVAQSPRYKIIEKRQSVAFWCNPISGHATLYWYQQILGQGPKLLIQFQNNGVVDDSQLPKDRFSAERLKGVDSTLKIQPAKLEDSAVYLCASSLEGSADYGYTFGSGTRLTVV.

This clonotype was counted ten times or more. V gene TRBV29-1 combines with J gene TRBJ2-2, with 12 bases aligning to TRBD2. The junction had 4 bases not matched to a gene; V was cut back by 7 bases and J by 1 base. Germline V CDR1 and CDR2: SQVTM, ANQGSEA. The CDR3 covers 15 residues. The CDR3 DNA reads TGCAGCGGCCGGACTAGCGGGATGAACACCGGGGAGCTGTTTTTT. Translated: CSGRTSGMNTGELFF.

This chain uses TRBV27 with TRBJ2-1, with a tentative D call TRBD2 (6 bases). This CDR3 region has 14 residues. Germline CDR1 reads MNHEY; CDR2 reads SMNVEV (reference sequence). V was trimmed by 6 bases and J by 14 bases, leaving 23 bases between them. The CDR3 protein is CASRRYVGAGGEFF. In DNA, the CDR3 is TGTGCCAGCAGGAGGTATGTTGGGGCCGGCGGGGAGTTCTTC.

In its sample, this clonotype was seen many times. V and J are TRBV29-1 and TRBJ2-2; 8 positions agree with TRBD2. V shed 7 bases and J 0 bases; nucleotides not matched to a gene: 4. CDR3 length: 14 amino acids. CDR1 and CDR2 (germline): SQVTM, ANQGSEA. The CDR3 sequence is CSANSGTNTGELFF. The CDR3 region has the DNA TGCAGCGCCAATAGCGGGACGAACACCGGGGAGCTGTTTTTT.

The chain recombines TRBV27 with TRBJ2-6; D gene ambiguous. Germline loops: CDR1 MNHEY, CDR2 SMNVEV (reference sequence). The V end lost 5 bases, the J end lost 0 bases, and 8 bases lay between the germline ends. The CDR3 spans 15 residues. The CDR3 region has the DNA TGTGCCAGCAGTGTCCGTAGCTCTGGGGCCAACGTCCTGACTTTC. Translating it yields CASSVRSSGANVLTF.

This clonotype was counted ten times or more. The J gene is TRBJ1-5, the V gene TRBV6-2 or TRBV6-3; no clear D gene. The V end lost 7 bases, the J end lost 1 base, and 14 bases lay between the germline ends. The CDR3 totals 15 residues. Germline loops: CDR1 MNHEY, CDR2 SVGEGT. The CDR3 coding sequence is TGTGCCAGCACCCCCGGGGTCCCGAGCAATCAGCCCCAGCATTTT. Translated: CASTPGVPSNQPQHF.

This clonotype came up a few times. DNA of the CDR3: TGTGCCATCAGTGGGAAGATCTCTGGGGCCAACGTCCTGACTTTC. Its translation: CAISGKISGANVLTF. The chain links TRBV10-3 to TRBJ2-6, with D unresolved. This CDR3 spans 15 amino acids. Trimming stripped 4 bases from V and 0 bases from J, with 7 bases between. The germline V gene has CDR1 ENHRY and CDR2 SYGVKD.

The V gene is TRBV12-3 or TRBV12-4, the J gene TRBJ2-1, with D perhaps given as TRBD1 or TRBD2 (5 bases each). The CDR3 consists of 15 residues. V was clipped by 6 bases and J by 1 base, with 13 bases between them. The CDR3 sequence: CASRSGTGSYNEQFF. The CDR3 DNA sequence: TGTGCCAGCAGATCAGGGACGGGTTCCTACAATGAGCAGTTCTTC.

There are many counts of this clonotype. The V call is TRBV12-3 or TRBV12-4, the J call TRBJ2-1; 7 nucleotides line up with TRBD2. V shed 5 bases and J 1 base; nucleotides not matched to a gene: 8. The CDR3 spans 16 residues. CDR3 amino acids: CASSPSGGRSYNEQFF. CDR3 sequence (DNA): TGTGCCAGCAGTCCTTCCGGCGGGAGATCCTACAATGAGCAGTTCTTC.

This clonotype was picked up many times. This chain links TRBV18 with TRBJ1-4; D not resolved. The germline V gene encodes CDR1 KGHSH and CDR2 LQKENI. This CDR3 comprises 13 residues. V was shortened by 3 bases and J by 8 bases, with 10 bases between the two germline ends. The DNA for the CDR3 is TGTGCCAGCTCACCCGGACGCCGGGAAAAACTGTTTTTT. Its protein product is CASSPGRREKLFF.

This clonotype was detected only a few times. The chain links TRBV11-1 to TRBJ2-1; the match to TRBD2 covers 10 bases. J was trimmed by 2 bases and V by 5 bases; bases with no gene match: 15. Germline V CDR1 and CDR2: SGHAT, FQDESV (reference sequence). This CDR3 has 19 residues. CDR3 DNA: TGTGCCAGCAGCCCGGGGGGACTAGCGCAACACCACGCCTACAATGAGCAGTTCTTC. This sequence encodes CASSPGGLAQHHAYNEQFF.

Of note for this clonotype: This clone may be a read error of a much larger clone one base away. The gene calls are TRBV12-3 or TRBV12-4 and TRBJ2-5, with TRBD2 identical over 10 bases. The CDR3 sequence is 13 residues long. CDR3 region: CACSSLAGKTQYF. The DNA of the CDR3 is TGTGCCTGCAGCTCACTAGCGGGAAAGACCCAGTACTTC.

This clonotype was detected ten times or more. The rearrangement uses TRBV5-1 and TRBJ2-1; tentative D call: TRBD2 (5 bases). Germline V gene lookup returns CDR1 SGHRS and CDR2 YFSETQ. This CDR3 region has 16 residues. Trimming pared 1 base from V and 2 bases from J, leaving 13 bases between. The CDR3 region has the DNA TGCGCCAGCAGCTTGCTTCCTAGCCCAACCTACAATGAGCAGTTCTTC. Encoded protein: CASSLLPSPTYNEQFF.

This clonotype came up many times. The chain joins TRBV7-9 to TRBJ1-6; the D is unclear. This CDR3 has 14 amino acids. Germline values: CDR1 SEHNR, CDR2 FQNEAQ (reference sequence). Trimming stripped 5 bases from V and 7 bases from J, with 12 bases between. CDR3 residues: CASSPGRANSPLHF. DNA for the CDR3: TGTGCCAGCAGCCCCGGACGGGCAAATTCACCCCTCCACTTT.

V gene TRBV7-2 combines with J gene TRBJ1-1; TRBD1 aligns across 7 bases. CDR1 SGHTA and CDR2 FQGNSA come from the germline V gene. The junction had 7 bases not matched to a gene; V was cut back by 5 bases and J by 4 bases. The CDR3 covers 14 residues. CDR3 nucleotides: TGTGCCAGCAGCCCAGGAGCAGGGGGCACTGAAGCTTTCTTT. Translating gives CASSPGAGGTEAFF.

A few counts support this clonotype. This sequence joins TRBV20-1 and TRBJ2-3; D is tentatively TRBD1 or TRBD2 (5 bases each). Germline lookup yields CDR1 DFQATT and CDR2 SNEGSKA (reference sequence). V was pared by 4 bases and J by 1 base, with 12 bases between. CDR3 size: 14 residues. This CDR3 is CSATRDARTDTQYF. The CDR3 region has the DNA TGCAGTGCTACCCGGGACGCCCGCACAGATACGCAGTATTTT.